The 15 T cell receptor beta chains below were found in one sample sequenced in a study of blood T cell repertoires in COVID-19. Profiled with immunoSEQ multiplex PCR; TCRdb holds only in-frame clones, not every one. The table has 200,000 to 300,000 clones, around 88% seen once. What was sequenced was PBMCs or T cells enriched from blood (not recorded which). The source of these receptors is a woman between 35 and 50 years old with acute COVID-19.

The CDR3 loop reads CAISEGEGGELFF. The CDR3, as DNA: TGTGCCATCAGTGAAGGGGAAGGCGGGGAGCTGTTTTTT. The chain employs TRBV10-3 and TRBJ2-2; possible D gene TRBD1, 5 bases. The CDR3 has 13 residues. Germline V lookup: CDR1 ENHRY, CDR2 SYGVKD. Trimming shortened V by 3 bases and J by 7 bases, and 9 bases separated the two germline ends.

This sequence joins TRBV5-4 and TRBJ2-6; possibly TRBD2 for D (5 bases). V shed 2 bases and J shed 3 bases, with 9 bases lying between them. Germline-derived CDR1 and CDR2 are SGHNT and YYREEE (reference sequence). This CDR3 has 15 amino acids. CDR3 bases: TGTGCCAGCAGCTTATCGGGAAGTGGGGCCAACGTCCTGACTTTC. This sequence encodes CASSLSGSGANVLTF.

V is TRBV3-1 (or the pseudogene TRBV3-2) and J is TRBJ2-3, with D uncertain. Germline V CDR1 and CDR2: LGHDT, YNNKEL (reference sequence). This CDR3 comprises 16 residues. V was cut by 3 bases and J by 1 base, with 14 bases left in between. CDR3: CASSHLERYRTDTQYF. The CDR3 bases are TGTGCCAGCAGCCATTTAGAGCGATACCGCACAGATACGCAGTATTTT.

This clone has more than one count but fewer than ten. The chain recombines TRBV18 with TRBJ1-2, with D possibly being TRBD1 (5 bases). There are 12 residues in the CDR3. Trimming took off 3 bases at V and 8 bases at J, with 10 bases between the two ends. The germline V gene has CDR1 KGHSH and CDR2 LQKENI. The CDR3: CASSPGLGGYTF. CDR3 in DNA: TGTGCCAGCTCACCGGGGCTAGGGGGCTACACCTTC.

The rearrangement uses TRBV4-2 and TRBJ1-2; D gene ambiguous. Germline assignment: CDR1 LGHNA and CDR2 YNFKEQ. This CDR3 is 14 amino acids long. With 0 bases removed from V and 6 bases from J, the gap between germline ends came to 11 bases. In DNA form, the CDR3 reads TGTGCCAGCAGCCAAGATCTAGGCTGGGATGGCTACACCTTC. Protein sequence: CASSQDLGWDGYTF.

The rearrangement uses TRBV30 and TRBJ1-1, with D tentatively TRBD1 (5 bases). Germline V gene data show CDR1 as GTSNPN and CDR2 as SVGIG (reference sequence). V was cut by 1 base and J by 7 bases, with 13 bases left in between. The CDR3 contains 13 residues. The CDR3 bases are TGTGCCTGGAGTGGGGGCAGCGTATATGAAGCTTTCTTT. Its protein product is CAWSGGSVYEAFF. Full variable domain (missing parts from reference TRBV30 and TRBJ1-1): SQTIHQWPATLVQPVGSPLSLECTVEGTSNPNLYWYRQAAGRGLQLLFYSVGIGQISSEVPQNLSASRPQDRQFILSSKKLLLSDSGFYLCAWSGGSVYEAFFGQGTRLTVV.

The count of this clone is one. This sequence joins TRBV24-1 and TRBJ1-4; D unclear. The V gene lost 9 bases and the J gene lost 16 bases, with 20 bases spanning the gap. Germline CDR1 reads KGHDR; CDR2 reads SFDVKD. This CDR3 has 12 residues. CDR3 DNA: TGTGCCACCGATAACGACGTAGCGGAAGCGTTTTTT. It encodes CATDNDVAEAFF.

The rearrangement uses TRBV3-1 (or the pseudogene TRBV3-2) and TRBJ1-6; weak D call: TRBD1 (5 bases). The CDR3 totals 14 residues. V was pared by 4 bases and J by 6 bases, with 10 bases between. Germline-derived CDR1 and CDR2 are LGHDT and YNNKEL (reference sequence). The CDR3 spells CASSLIDSNSPLHF. The CDR3 nucleotides are TGTGCCAGCAGCCTTATTGACAGTAATTCACCCCTCCACTTT.

This rearrangement joins TRBV10-3 to TRBJ2-2; 7 bases fit TRBD1. CDR3 length: 16 amino acids. Looked up from germline, CDR1 is ENHRY and CDR2 is SYGVKD. The V and J ends lost 7 bases and 5 bases, in that order; junction bases with no gene match: 13. CDR3 nucleotides: TGTGCCATCAATACTAGGACAGGCGGAGGTACCGGGGAGCTGTTTTTT. It is translated as CAINTRTGGGTGELFF.

The gene calls are TRBV18 and TRBJ1-6; 11 bases fit TRBD1. The germline V gene has CDR1 KGHSH and CDR2 LQKENI. The ends lost 1 base at V and 10 bases at J; junction bases unmatched: 3. CDR3 length equals 15 residues. The CDR3 protein is CASSPLGQGVSPLHF. As DNA, the CDR3 is TGTGCCAGCTCACCACTGGGACAGGGGGTGTCACCCCTCCACTTT.

The genes are TRBV4-2 and TRBJ2-2; D remains ambiguous. This CDR3 region has 15 residues. Trimming shortened V by 1 base and J by 5 bases, and 11 bases separated the two germline ends. Germline V gene data show CDR1 as LGHNA and CDR2 as YNFKEQ. CDR3 DNA: TGTGCCAGCAGCCAAGCTTCTACCCTTACCGGGGAGCTGTTTTTT. Residues: CASSQASTLTGELFF.

This chain links TRBV7-2 with TRBJ2-4; D might be TRBD2 (5 bases). The CDR3 is 14 residues long. Trimming cost V 5 bases and J 0 bases, with 8 bases left between them. CDR1 is SGHTA and CDR2 is FQGNSA in the germline V gene. CDR3 residues: CASSQGLAKNIQYF. The CDR3 DNA follows: TGTGCCAGCAGCCAAGGACTAGCCAAAAACATTCAGTACTTC.

The chain joins TRBV7-8 to TRBJ2-3; 13 nucleotides match TRBD2. The ends lost 3 bases at V and 1 base at J; junction bases unmatched: 10. The CDR3 spans 19 residues. Looked up from germline, CDR1 is SGHVS and CDR2 is FQNEAQ. CDR3 nucleotide sequence: TGTGCCAGCAGCTTGGCCTGGACTAGCGGGGGCTGGGGCACAGATACGCAGTATTTT. It yields the protein CASSLAWTSGGWGTDTQYF.

This clone was seen only once. The rearrangement links TRBV20-1 to TRBJ1-2; D is possibly TRBD1 (6 bases). V was pared by 3 bases and J by 0 bases, with 17 bases between. CDR3 length equals 16 residues. CDR1 and CDR2 from the germline V gene are DFQATT and SNEGSKA (reference sequence). The CDR3 nucleotides read TGCAGTGCTAGTCAGGCAGGGGCGACGTCTAACTATGGCTACACCTTC. Amino acid sequence: CSASQAGATSNYGYTF.

The rearrangement links TRBV7-9 to TRBJ1-3; D uncertain. In germline, CDR1 is SEHNR, CDR2 FQNEAQ (reference sequence). The length of the CDR3 is 15 residues. Trimming removed 5 bases from V and 4 bases from J, with 15 bases in between. The CDR3: CASSRAAPSGNTIYF. The CDR3 DNA sequence: TGTGCCAGCAGCCGCGCGGCCCCTTCAGGAAACACCATATATTTT. The full variable domain, with the rest looked up from reference TRBV7-9 and TRBJ1-3, is DTGVSQNPRHKITKRGQNVTFRCDPISEHNRLYWYRQTLGQGPEFLTYFQNEAQLEKSRLLSDRFSAERPKGSFSTLEIQRTEQGDSAMYLCASSRAAPSGNTIYFGEGSWLTVV.